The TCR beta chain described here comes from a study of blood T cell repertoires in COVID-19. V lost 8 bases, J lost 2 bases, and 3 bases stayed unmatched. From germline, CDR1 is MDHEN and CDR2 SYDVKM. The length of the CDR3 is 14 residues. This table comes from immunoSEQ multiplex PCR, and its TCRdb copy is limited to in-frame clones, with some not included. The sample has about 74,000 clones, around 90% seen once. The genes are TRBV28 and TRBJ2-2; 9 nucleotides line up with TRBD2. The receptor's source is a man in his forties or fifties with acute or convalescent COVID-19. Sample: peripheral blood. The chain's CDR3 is CASRGGGNTGELFF. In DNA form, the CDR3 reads TGTGCCAGCCGCGGGGGGGGAAACACCGGGGAGCTGTTTTTT.